This T cell receptor beta chain was sequenced during a study of T cells in Graves' hyperthyroidism and ophthalmopathy. The overall study: The blood sample was taken at first diagnosis, before treatment began.

The source material, RNA transcripts, was used to amplify TCR beta CDR3 regions. TCR CDR3 underwent first-round RT-PCR with the HTBI primer set. Each CDR3 protein gets one entry after TCRdb re-called the multiplex PCR reads with MiXCR. This table holds around 720,000 distinct CDR3 sequences, 30% to 40% found once. The CDR3 contains 13 residues. V shed 5 bases and J shed 12 bases, with 19 bases lying between them. Germline loops: CDR1 MDHEN, CDR2 SYDVKM. Researchers defined stable Graves' hyperthyroidism as no ophthalmopathy progression within 18 months. The V and J genes are TRBV28 and TRBJ1-2, with D possibly matching TRBD1 (5 bases). This receptor was identified in a woman in her 40s with Graves' hyperthyroidism. Sequenced material: blood. CDR3 bases: TGTGCCAGCAGTGCCCAGGGACTACTTACCGACACCTTC. It translates to CASSAQGLLTDTF.